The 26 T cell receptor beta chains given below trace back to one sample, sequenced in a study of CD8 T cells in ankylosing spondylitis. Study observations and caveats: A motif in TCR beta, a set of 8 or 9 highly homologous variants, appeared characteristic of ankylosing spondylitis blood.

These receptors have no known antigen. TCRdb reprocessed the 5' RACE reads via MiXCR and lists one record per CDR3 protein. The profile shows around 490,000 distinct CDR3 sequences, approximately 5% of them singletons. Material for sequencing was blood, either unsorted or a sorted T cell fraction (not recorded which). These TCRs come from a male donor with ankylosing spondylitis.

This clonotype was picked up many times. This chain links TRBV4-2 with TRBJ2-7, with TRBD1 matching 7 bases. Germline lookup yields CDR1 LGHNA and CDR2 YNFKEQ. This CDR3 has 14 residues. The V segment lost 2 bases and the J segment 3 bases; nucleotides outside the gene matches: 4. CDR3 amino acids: CASSQSGTDYEQYF. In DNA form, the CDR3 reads TGTGCCAGCAGCCAATCCGGGACAGACTACGAGCAGTACTTC.

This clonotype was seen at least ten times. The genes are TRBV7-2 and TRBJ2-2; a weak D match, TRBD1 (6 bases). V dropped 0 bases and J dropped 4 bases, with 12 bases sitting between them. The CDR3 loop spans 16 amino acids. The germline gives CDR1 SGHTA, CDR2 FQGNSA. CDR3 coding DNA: TGTGCCAGCAGCTTAGCGCCAGGGGTGGGCACCGGGGAGCTGTTTTTT. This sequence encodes CASSLAPGVGTGELFF.

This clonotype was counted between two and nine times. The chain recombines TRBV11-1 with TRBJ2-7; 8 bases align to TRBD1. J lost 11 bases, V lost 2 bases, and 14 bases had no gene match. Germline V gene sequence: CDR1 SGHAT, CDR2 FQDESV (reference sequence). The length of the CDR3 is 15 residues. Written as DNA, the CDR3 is TGTGCCAGCAGCTTACTTTTCGACAGGGGAATCCCCGAGTACTTC. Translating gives CASSLLFDRGIPEYF. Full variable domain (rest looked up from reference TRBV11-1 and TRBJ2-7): EAEVAQSPRYKITEKSQAVAFWCDPISGHATLYWYRQILGQGPELLVQFQDESVVDDSQLPKDRFSAERLKGVDSTLKIQPAELGDSAMYLCASSLLFDRGIPEYFGPGTRLTVT.

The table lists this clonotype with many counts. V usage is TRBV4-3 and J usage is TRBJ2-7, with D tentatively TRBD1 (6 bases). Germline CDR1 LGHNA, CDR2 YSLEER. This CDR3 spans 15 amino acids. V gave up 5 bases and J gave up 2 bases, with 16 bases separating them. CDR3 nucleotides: TGCGCCAGCAGCATGCTCGAGGGGGAACCCTACGAGCAGTACTTC. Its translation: CASSMLEGEPYEQYF.

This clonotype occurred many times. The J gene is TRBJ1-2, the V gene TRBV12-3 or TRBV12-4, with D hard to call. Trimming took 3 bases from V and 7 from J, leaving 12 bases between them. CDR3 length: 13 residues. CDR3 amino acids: CASSFLSGSGYTF. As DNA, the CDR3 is TGTGCCAGCAGTTTCTTGTCGGGGTCTGGCTACACCTTC.

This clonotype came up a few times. For the CDR3, the DNA is TGTGCCAGCAGCCTTAGTGGGGTGCAGGGGCTCTCCTACGAGCAGTACTTC. Its protein is CASSLSGVQGLSYEQYF. This sequence joins TRBV3-1 and TRBJ2-7, with D perhaps matching TRBD1 (6 bases). Germline lookup yields CDR1 LGHDT and CDR2 YNNKEL (reference sequence). There are 17 residues in the CDR3. With 4 bases removed from V and 0 bases from J, the gap between germline ends came to 19 bases.

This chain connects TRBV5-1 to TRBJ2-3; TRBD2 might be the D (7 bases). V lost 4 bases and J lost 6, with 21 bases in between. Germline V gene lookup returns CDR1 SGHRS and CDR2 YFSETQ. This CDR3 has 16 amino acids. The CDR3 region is CASSPAGGGRWDTQYF. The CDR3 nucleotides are TGCGCCAGCAGCCCCGCCGGGGGCGGGAGATGGGATACGCAGTATTTT.

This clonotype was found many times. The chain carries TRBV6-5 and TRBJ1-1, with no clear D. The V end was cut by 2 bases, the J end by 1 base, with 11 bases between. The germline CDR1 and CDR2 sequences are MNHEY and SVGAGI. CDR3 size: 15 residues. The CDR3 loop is CASSYEPGENTEAFF. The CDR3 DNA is TGTGCCAGCAGTTACGAGCCTGGTGAGAACACTGAAGCTTTCTTT.

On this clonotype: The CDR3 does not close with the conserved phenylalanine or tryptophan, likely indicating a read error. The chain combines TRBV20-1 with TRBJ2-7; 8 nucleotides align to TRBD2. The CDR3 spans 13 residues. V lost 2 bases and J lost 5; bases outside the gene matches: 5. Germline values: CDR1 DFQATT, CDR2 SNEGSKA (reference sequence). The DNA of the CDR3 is TGCAGTGCTAGAACCGGGGGGGTTAACGAGCAGTACATC. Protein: CSARTGGVNEQYI.

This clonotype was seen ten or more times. CDR3 residues: CAISEAQGPNYGYTF. CDR3 nucleotides: TGTGCCATCAGTGAGGCCCAGGGCCCCAACTATGGCTACACCTTC. The V and J genes are TRBV10-3 and TRBJ1-2; D possibly corresponds to TRBD1 (5 bases). The germline V gene encodes CDR1 ENHRY and CDR2 SYGVKD. Trimming stripped 2 bases from V and 2 bases from J, with 12 bases between. The CDR3 runs 15 residues.

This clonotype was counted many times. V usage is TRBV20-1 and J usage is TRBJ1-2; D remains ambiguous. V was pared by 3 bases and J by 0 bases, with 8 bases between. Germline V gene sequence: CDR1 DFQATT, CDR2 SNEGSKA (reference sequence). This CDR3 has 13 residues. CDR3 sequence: CSASGWTNYGYTF. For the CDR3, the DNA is TGCAGTGCTAGCGGTTGGACTAACTATGGCTACACCTTC.

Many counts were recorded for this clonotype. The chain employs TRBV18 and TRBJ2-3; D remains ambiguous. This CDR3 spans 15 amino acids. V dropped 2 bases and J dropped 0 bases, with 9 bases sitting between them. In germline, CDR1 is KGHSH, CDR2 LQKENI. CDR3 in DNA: TGTGCCAGCTCACCATGGCCTTCAAGCACAGATACGCAGTATTTT. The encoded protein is CASSPWPSSTDTQYF.

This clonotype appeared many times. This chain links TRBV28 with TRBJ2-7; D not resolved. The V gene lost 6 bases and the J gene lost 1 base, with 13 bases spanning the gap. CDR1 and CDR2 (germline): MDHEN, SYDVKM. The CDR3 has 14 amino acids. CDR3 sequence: CASRISSRSYEQYF. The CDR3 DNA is TGTGCCAGCAGGATTTCGAGCAGATCCTACGAGCAGTACTTC. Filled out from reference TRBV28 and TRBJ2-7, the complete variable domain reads DVKVTQSSRYLVKRTGEKVFLECVQDMDHENMFWYRQDPGLGLRLIYFSYDVKMKEKGDIPEGYSVSREKKERFSLILESASTNQTSMYLCASRISSRSYEQYFGPGTRLTVT.

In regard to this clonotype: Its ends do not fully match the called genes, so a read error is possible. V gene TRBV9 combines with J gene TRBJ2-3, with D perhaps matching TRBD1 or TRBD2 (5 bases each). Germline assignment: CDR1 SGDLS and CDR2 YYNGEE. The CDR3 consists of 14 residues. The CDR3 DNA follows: TGTGCCAGCAGCAAGGGACCGAACACAGATATGCAGTATTTT. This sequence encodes CASSKGPNTDMQYF.

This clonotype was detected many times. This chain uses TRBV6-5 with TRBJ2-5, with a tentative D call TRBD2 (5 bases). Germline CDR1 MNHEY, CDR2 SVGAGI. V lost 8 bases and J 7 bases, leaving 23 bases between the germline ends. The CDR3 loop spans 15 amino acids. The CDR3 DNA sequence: TGTGCCAGCGGTTCACACCATAGCGCAGAGGGGACCCAGTACTTC. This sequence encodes CASGSHHSAEGTQYF.

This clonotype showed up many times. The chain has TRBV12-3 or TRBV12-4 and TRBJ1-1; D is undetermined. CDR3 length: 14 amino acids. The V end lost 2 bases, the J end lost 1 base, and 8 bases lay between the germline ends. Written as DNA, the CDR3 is TGTGCCAGCAGTTTAATGGAGCAGAACACTGAAGCTTTCTTT. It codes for CASSLMEQNTEAFF.

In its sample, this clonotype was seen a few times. This CDR3 is CASSTSGGAVETQYF. CDR3 DNA: TGTGCCAGCAGTACTAGCGGGGGGGCCGTTGAGACCCAGTACTTC. The V call is TRBV9, the J call TRBJ2-5; 13 nucleotides line up with TRBD2. The V segment lost 5 bases and the J segment 5 bases; nucleotides outside the gene matches: 6. The length of the CDR3 is 15 residues. Germline assignment: CDR1 SGDLS and CDR2 YYNGEE.

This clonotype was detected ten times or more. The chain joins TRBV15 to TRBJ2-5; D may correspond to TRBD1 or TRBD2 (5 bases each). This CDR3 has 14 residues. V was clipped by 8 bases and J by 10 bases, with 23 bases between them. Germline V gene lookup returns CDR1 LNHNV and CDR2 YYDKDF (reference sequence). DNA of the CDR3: TGTGCCACCCGGACCGGGACGCCTAGGATGAGCCAGTACTTC. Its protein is CATRTGTPRMSQYF.

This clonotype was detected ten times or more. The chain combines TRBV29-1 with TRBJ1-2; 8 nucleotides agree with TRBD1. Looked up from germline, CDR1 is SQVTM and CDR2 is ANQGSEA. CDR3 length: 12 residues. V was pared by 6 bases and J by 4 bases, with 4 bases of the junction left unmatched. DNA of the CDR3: TGCAGCGTCCGGGACAGGCCCTATGGCTACACCTTC. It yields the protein CSVRDRPYGYTF.

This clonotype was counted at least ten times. This chain's CDR3 is CASSQGLASDTGELFF. CDR3 in DNA: TGTGCCAGCAGCCAGGGACTAGCGAGCGACACCGGGGAGCTGTTTTTT. The rearrangement joins TRBV7-9 to TRBJ2-2; TRBD2 agrees at 10 bases. Losses at the gene ends were 5 bases for V and 3 bases for J; bases not matched to a gene: 6. There are 16 residues in the CDR3. The germline V gene has CDR1 SEHNR and CDR2 FQNEAQ (reference sequence). Complete variable domain (other parts from reference TRBV7-9 and TRBJ2-2): DTGVSQNPRHKITKRGQNVTFRCDPISEHNRLYWYRQTLGQGPEFLTYFQNEAQLEKSRLLSDRFSAERPKGSFSTLEIQRTEQGDSAMYLCASSQGLASDTGELFFGEGSRLTVL.

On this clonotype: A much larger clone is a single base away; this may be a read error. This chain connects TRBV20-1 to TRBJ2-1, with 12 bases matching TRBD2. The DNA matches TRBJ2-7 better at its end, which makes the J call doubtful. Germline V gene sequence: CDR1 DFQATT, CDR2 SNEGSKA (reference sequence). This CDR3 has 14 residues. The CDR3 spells CSASTLAGGDEQYF. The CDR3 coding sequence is TGCAGTGCTAGTACACTAGCGGGGGGCGATGAGCAGTACTTC.

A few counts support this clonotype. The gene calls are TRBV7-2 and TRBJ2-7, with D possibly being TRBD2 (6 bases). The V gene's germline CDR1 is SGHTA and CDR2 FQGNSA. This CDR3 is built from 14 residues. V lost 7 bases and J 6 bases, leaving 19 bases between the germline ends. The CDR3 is CASTATAGYSEQYF. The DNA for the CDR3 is TGTGCCAGCACCGCCACCGCGGGATATTCCGAGCAGTACTTC. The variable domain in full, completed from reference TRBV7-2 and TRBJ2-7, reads GAGVSQSPSNKVTEKGKDVELRCDPISGHTALYWYRQSLGQGLEFLIYFQGNSAPDKSGLPSDRFSAERTGGSVSTLTIQRTQQEDSAVYLCASTATAGYSEQYFGPGTRLTVT.

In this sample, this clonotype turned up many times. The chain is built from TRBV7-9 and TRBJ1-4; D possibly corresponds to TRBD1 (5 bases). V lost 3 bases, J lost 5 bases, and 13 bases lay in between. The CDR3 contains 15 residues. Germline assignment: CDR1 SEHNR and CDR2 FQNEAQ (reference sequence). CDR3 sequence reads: CASSLLGASNEKLFF. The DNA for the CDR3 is TGTGCCAGCAGCTTGCTCGGGGCTTCGAATGAAAAACTGTTTTTT.

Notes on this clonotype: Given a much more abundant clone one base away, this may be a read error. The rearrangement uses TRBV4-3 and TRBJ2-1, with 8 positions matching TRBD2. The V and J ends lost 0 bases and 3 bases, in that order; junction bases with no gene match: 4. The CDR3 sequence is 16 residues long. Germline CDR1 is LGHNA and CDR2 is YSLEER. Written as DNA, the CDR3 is TGCGCCAGCAGCCAAGATTTAAGCGGGAGCTACAATGAGCAGTTCTTC. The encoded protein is CASSQDLSGSYNEQFF.

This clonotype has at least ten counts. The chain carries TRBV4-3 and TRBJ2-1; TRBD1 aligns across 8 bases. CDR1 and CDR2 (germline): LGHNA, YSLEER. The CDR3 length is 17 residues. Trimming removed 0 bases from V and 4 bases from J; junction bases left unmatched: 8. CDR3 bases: TGCGCCAGCAGCCAAGAGAGACCGGGACAGGAATACAATGAGCAGTTCTTC. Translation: CASSQERPGQEYNEQFF.

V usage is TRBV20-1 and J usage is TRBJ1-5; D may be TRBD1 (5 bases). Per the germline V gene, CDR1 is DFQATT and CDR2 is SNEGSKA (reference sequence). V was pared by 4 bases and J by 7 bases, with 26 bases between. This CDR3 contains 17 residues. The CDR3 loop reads CSATPPGGRGVRQPQHF. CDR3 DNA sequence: TGCAGTGCTACTCCCCCTGGGGGGAGAGGGGTGCGACAGCCCCAGCATTTT.